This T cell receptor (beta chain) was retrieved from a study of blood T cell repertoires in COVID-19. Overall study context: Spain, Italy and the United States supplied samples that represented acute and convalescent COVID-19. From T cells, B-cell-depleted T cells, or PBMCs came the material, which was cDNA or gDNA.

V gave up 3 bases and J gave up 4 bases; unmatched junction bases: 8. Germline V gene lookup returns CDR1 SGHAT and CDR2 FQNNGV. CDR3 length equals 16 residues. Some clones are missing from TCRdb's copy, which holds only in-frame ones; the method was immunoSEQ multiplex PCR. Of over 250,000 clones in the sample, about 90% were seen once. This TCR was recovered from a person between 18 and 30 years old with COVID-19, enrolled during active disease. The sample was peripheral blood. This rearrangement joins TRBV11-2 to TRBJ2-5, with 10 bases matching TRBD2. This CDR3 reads CASSFSLAGERETQYF. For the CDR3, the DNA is TGTGCCAGCAGCTTCAGTCTAGCGGGAGAGAGAGAGACCCAGTACTTC.